The next 24 T cell receptor beta chains were all read from a single sample in a study of blood T cell repertoires in COVID-19. Profiled with immunoSEQ multiplex PCR; TCRdb holds only in-frame clones, not every one. The sample yields approximately 260,000 clones, about nine tenths seen once. The sample comprised PBMCs or T cells enriched from blood (not recorded which). The receptors were sampled from an older woman who had recovered from COVID-19.

The chain is built from TRBV7-3 and TRBJ2-1; TRBD1 might be the D (6 bases). The V end was cut by 4 bases, the J end by 10 bases, with 11 bases between. Looked up from germline, CDR1 is SGHTA and CDR2 is FQGTGA. There are 12 residues in the CDR3. CDR3 loop: CASSSLGQEQFF. CDR3 sequence (DNA): TGTGCCAGCAGCTCTCTCGGACAGGAGCAGTTCTTC.

The chain uses TRBV6-5 and TRBJ2-6; unclear D gene. This CDR3 spans 13 amino acids. CDR1 and CDR2 (germline): MNHEY, SVGAGI. V lost 4 bases to trimming and J lost 2 bases, with 3 bases between them. In DNA, the CDR3 is TGTGCCAGCAGTTCTCCTGGGGCCAACGTCCTGACTTTC. As protein: CASSSPGANVLTF.

The chain recombines TRBV6-5 with TRBJ1-3; 8 nucleotides match TRBD1. V lost 6 bases, J lost 4 bases, and 8 bases stayed unmatched. Germline V gene data show CDR1 as MNHEY and CDR2 as SVGAGI. CDR3 length: 15 amino acids. The CDR3, as DNA: TGTGCCAGCAGCCTTCCAGGGGGCGCCGGAAACACCATATATTTT. Amino acids: CASSLPGGAGNTIYF.

The chain carries TRBV24-1 and TRBJ2-1, with TRBD2 matching 10 bases. Germline V gene lookup returns CDR1 KGHDR and CDR2 SFDVKD. After removal of 3 bases from V and 6 bases from J, the junction contained 7 bases not matched to a gene. This CDR3 is built from 16 residues. CDR3 region: CATSDIAGGSANEQFF. The CDR3, as DNA: TGTGCCACCAGTGATATAGCGGGGGGTTCGGCCAATGAGCAGTTCTTC.

This clone was observed a few times. The rearrangement joins TRBV4-1 to TRBJ1-6; TRBD1 matches 7 bases. The CDR3 has 17 residues. V shed 4 bases and J 4 bases; nucleotides not matched to a gene: 10. Germline V gene data show CDR1 as MGHRA and CDR2 as YSYEKL. CDR3 region: CASSPEFPGQYNSPLHF. The CDR3 nucleotides are TGCGCCAGCAGCCCCGAATTTCCGGGACAGTATAATTCACCCCTCCACTTT.

The chain joins TRBV19 to TRBJ2-1; 11 nucleotides align to TRBD2. The trim removed 7 bases at V and 2 bases at J, leaving 4 bases unmatched. The CDR3 covers 15 residues. CDR1 is LNHDA, CDR2 SQIVND, per germline (reference sequence). The CDR3 DNA reads as TGTGCCAGTACCATTAGCGGGAGGGCCTACAATGAGCAGTTCTTC. Its translation: CASTISGRAYNEQFF.

This clone was detected only once. The chain employs TRBV6-5 and TRBJ1-4, with D hard to call. Between the trimmed V and J ends, which lost 4 bases and 5 bases, there was a span of 8 bases. The CDR3 spans 13 residues. Germline CDR1 is MNHEY and CDR2 is SVGAGI. The CDR3 region has the DNA TGTGCCAGCAGTTCCAATCCCAATGAAAAACTGTTTTTT. As protein: CASSSNPNEKLFF.

The chain recombines TRBV9 with TRBJ2-3; TRBD2 is a possible D gene (5 bases). V dropped 5 bases and J dropped 0 bases, with 13 bases sitting between them. Per the germline V gene, CDR1 is SGDLS and CDR2 is YYNGEE. This CDR3 is built from 15 residues. The CDR3 reads CASRTSGASTDTQYF. CDR3 DNA: TGTGCCAGCAGGACAAGCGGAGCTAGCACAGATACGCAGTATTTT.

The chain couples TRBV5-1 to TRBJ2-7; 7 bases are shared with TRBD1. The CDR3 runs 15 residues. Per the germline V gene, CDR1 is SGHRS and CDR2 is YFSETQ. V gave up 4 bases and J gave up 2 bases; unmatched junction bases: 9. The DNA of the CDR3 is TGCGCCAGCAGCACCGGGGACAGTCTACCCTACGAGCAGTACTTC. Translation gives CASSTGDSLPYEQYF.

The chain uses TRBV6-5 and TRBJ2-5; tentative D call: TRBD1 (6 bases). There are 13 residues in the CDR3. CDR1 is MNHEY and CDR2 is SVGAGI in the germline V gene. CDR3 loop: CPFRTGPQETQYF. The CDR3 region has the DNA TGTCCCTTCCGAACAGGGCCCCAAGAGACCCAGTACTTC.

The chain employs TRBV11-2 and TRBJ2-7; weak D call: TRBD2 (7 bases). The CDR3 runs to 16 residues. The germline CDR1 and CDR2 sequences are SGHAT and FQNNGV. Trimming stripped 5 bases from V and 4 bases from J, with 21 bases between. For the CDR3, the DNA is TGTGCCAGCAGCCTCTACGACTTGGCGGGGGCTTACGAGCAGTACTTC. This encodes CASSLYDLAGAYEQYF.

The J gene is TRBJ1-4, the V gene TRBV2; 9 nucleotides line up with TRBD1. The germline V gene encodes CDR1 SNHLY and CDR2 FYNNEI. The CDR3 is 14 residues long. Trimming at V came to 4 bases and at J to 8 bases, leaving 5 bases not matched to a gene. This CDR3 is CASSAGTGNEKLFF. CDR3 DNA sequence: TGTGCCAGCAGTGCCGGGACAGGGAACGAAAAACTGTTTTTT.

The V call is TRBV28, the J call TRBJ1-2, with TRBD1 matching 9 bases. Germline CDR1 reads MDHEN; CDR2 reads SYDVKM. Trimming cost V 7 bases and J 8 bases; bases outside gene matches: 8. CDR3 length: 13 amino acids. This chain's CDR3 is CASTADRGGGYTF. DNA of the CDR3: TGTGCCAGCACCGCGGACAGGGGAGGCGGCTACACCTTC.

V is TRBV7-8 and J is TRBJ1-2, with D possibly TRBD1 on 5 matching bases. Germline CDR1 and CDR2: SGHVS and FQNEAQ. With 1 base removed from V and 4 bases from J, the gap between germline ends came to 13 bases. The length of the CDR3 is 15 residues. The CDR3 loop reads CASSLVPQAPYGYTF. In DNA, the CDR3 is TGTGCCAGCAGCTTAGTGCCACAGGCCCCCTATGGCTACACCTTC.

The chain uses TRBV7-3 and TRBJ1-5; 7 nucleotides align to TRBD1. V lost 4 bases, J lost 0 bases, and 3 bases stayed unmatched. The CDR3 is 15 amino acids. In germline, CDR1 is SGHTA, CDR2 FQGTGA. CDR3 sequence (DNA): TGTGCCAGCAGCTCGACAGGGAATAGCAATCAGCCCCAGCATTTT. Residues: CASSSTGNSNQPQHF. The whole variable domain, remainder taken from reference TRBV7-3 and TRBJ1-5, is GAGVSQTPSNKVTEKGKYVELRCDPISGHTALYWYRQSLGQGPEFLIYFQGTGAADDSGLPNDRFFAVRPEGSVSTLKIQRTERGDSAVYLCASSSTGNSNQPQHFGDGTRLSIL.

The rearrangement joins TRBV28 to TRBJ2-7; TRBD2 agrees at 7 bases. From germline, CDR1 is MDHEN and CDR2 SYDVKM. The CDR3 loop spans 18 amino acids. V gave up 2 bases and J gave up 4 bases; unmatched junction bases: 17. CDR3 DNA: TGTGCCAGCAGTTTACCCCCCCCCGGGGTAGCGGGTTCTTACGAGCAGTACTTC. Its protein is CASSLPPPGVAGSYEQYF.

The rearrangement uses TRBV4-1 and TRBJ1-3; D gene unclear. Trimming removed 1 base at V and 1 base at J, with 8 bases between. The CDR3 totals 15 residues. Germline CDR1 MGHRA, CDR2 YSYEKL. CDR3 loop: CASSQGFSSGNTIYF. The DNA of the CDR3 is TGCGCCAGCAGCCAAGGATTCAGTTCTGGAAACACCATATATTTT.

The CDR3 reads CASLRASGTGELFF. CDR3 nucleotide sequence: TGTGCCAGTCTCAGAGCGTCGGGTACCGGGGAGCTGTTTTTT. V is TRBV2 and J is TRBJ2-2; D not certain. The CDR3 covers 14 residues. Germline V CDR1 and CDR2: SNHLY, FYNNEI. V lost 9 bases to trimming and J lost 5 bases, with 16 bases between them.

The rearrangement joins TRBV5-1 to TRBJ1-2; D is unresolved. The V and J ends lost 7 bases and 1 base respectively, with 5 bases between them. The CDR3 extends over 11 amino acids. The germline CDR1 and CDR2 sequences are SGHRS and YFSETQ. The CDR3 protein is CASGGNYGYTF. CDR3 coding DNA: TGCGCCAGCGGAGGTAACTATGGCTACACCTTC.

This clone occurred once. V and J are TRBV11-2 and TRBJ2-5, with 10 bases fitting TRBD2. This CDR3 comprises 15 residues. CDR1 is SGHAT and CDR2 is FQNNGV in the germline V gene. V shed 2 bases, J shed 5 bases, and the junction held 5 bases outside the gene matches. The CDR3 DNA reads as TGTGCCAGCAGCTTACCAGCGGGAGGGCCTGAGACCCAGTACTTC. Translating it yields CASSLPAGGPETQYF. Complete variable domain (other parts from reference TRBV11-2 and TRBJ2-5): EAGVAQSPRYKIIEKRQSVAFWCNPISGHATLYWYQQILGQGPKLLIQFQNNGVVDDSQLPKDRFSAERLKGVDSTLKIQPAKLEDSAVYLCASSLPAGGPETQYFGPGTRLLVL.

The rearrangement joins TRBV7-9 to TRBJ2-4, with D tentatively TRBD1 (6 bases). The V gene lost 4 bases and the J gene lost 0 bases, with 7 bases spanning the gap. This CDR3 spans 14 amino acids. Germline-derived CDR1 and CDR2 are SEHNR and FQNEAQ (reference sequence). The CDR3 sequence: CASSSGQAKNIQYF. The CDR3 DNA reads TGTGCCAGCAGCTCGGGACAAGCCAAAAACATTCAGTACTTC.

The chain uses TRBV11-2 and TRBJ1-1; D is uncertain. The CDR3 has 13 residues. Germline V gives CDR1 SGHAT, CDR2 FQNNGV. V shed 4 bases and J shed 2 bases, with 8 bases lying between them. The DNA of the CDR3 is TGTGCCAGCAGCTCGGGATTCAACACTGAAGCTTTCTTT. Its translation: CASSSGFNTEAFF.

The rearrangement joins TRBV5-5 to TRBJ2-3; 8 nucleotides match TRBD2. The germline V gene encodes CDR1 SGHKS and CDR2 YYEKEE (reference sequence). J lost 5 bases, V lost 4 bases, and 12 bases had no gene match. CDR3 length: 16 amino acids. The CDR3 here is CASSPQTGGGLDTQYF. The CDR3 DNA sequence: TGTGCCAGCAGCCCCCAGACAGGCGGGGGGCTAGATACGCAGTATTTT.

The V gene is TRBV6-2 or TRBV6-3, the J gene TRBJ2-3; D is ambiguous. This CDR3 region has 12 residues. Germline lookup yields CDR1 MNHEY and CDR2 SVGEGT. Trimming cost V 0 bases and J 5 bases, with 3 bases left between them. CDR3 residues: CASSYSLDTQYF. The CDR3, as DNA: TGTGCCAGCAGTTACTCTCTAGATACGCAGTATTTT.